These T cell receptor beta chains were read from a single sample in a study of control samples from healthy donors and cancer patients. Method: immunoSEQ multiplex PCR; TCRdb's copy keeps in-frame clones and lacks some. The sample lists roughly 170,000 clones; approximately 91% were seen once. The sequencing sample was made of blood. These TCRs come from a woman between 40 and 50 years old in good health. Both conserved end residues are part of each CDR3. Fields, in order: J gene, CDR3 length, D gene, clone size, V gene, CDR3 DNA, CDR3 protein. D genes are given only for firm matches. Clone size is not always given. Where it is, it says once, few, many or a class for expanded clones.

J gene: TRBJ1-2
CDR3 length: 14
D gene: -
clone size: few
V gene: TRBV6-1
CDR3 DNA: TGTGCCAGCAGTGAATTCGGCATCGCATATGGCTACACCTTC
CDR3 protein: CASSEFGIAYGYTF

J gene: TRBJ1-2
CDR3 length: 13
D gene: TRBD1
clone size: -
V gene: TRBV11-2
CDR3 DNA: TGTGCCAGCAGCTCGGGACAGGGGTATGGCTACACCTTC
CDR3 protein: CASSSGQGYGYTF

J gene: TRBJ1-3
CDR3 length: 14
D gene: -
clone size: -
V gene: TRBV2
CDR3 DNA: TGTGCCAGCTTTCGGGAGGGATCTGGAAACACCATATATTTT
CDR3 protein: CASFREGSGNTIYF

J gene: TRBJ2-5
CDR3 length: 12
D gene: -
clone size: -
V gene: TRBV18
CDR3 DNA: TGTGCCAGCTCGGGGGGCCAAGAGACCCAGTACTTC
CDR3 protein: CASSGGQETQYF

J gene: TRBJ1-4
CDR3 length: 19
D gene: -
clone size: -
V gene: TRBV5-5
CDR3 DNA: TGTGCCAGCAGCTGGACGGGAGCCCAGTACTTTGCAACTAATGAAAAACTGTTTTTT
CDR3 protein: CASSWTGAQYFATNEKLFF

J gene: TRBJ2-1
CDR3 length: 15
D gene: -
clone size: -
V gene: TRBV5-1
CDR3 DNA: TGCGCCAGCAGCTTGGTTGGGGGTGCCTACAATGAGCAGTTCTTC
CDR3 protein: CASSLVGGAYNEQFF

J gene: TRBJ2-1
CDR3 length: 17
D gene: -
clone size: -
V gene: TRBV9
CDR3 DNA: TGTGCCAGCAGCGTAGGTGAGGGCAGAAGCTCCTACAATGAGCAGTTCTTC
CDR3 protein: CASSVGEGRSSYNEQFF

J gene: TRBJ1-6
CDR3 length: 15
D gene: TRBD1
clone size: -
V gene: TRBV14
CDR3 DNA: TGTGCCAGCAGCCTAACAGGGGATCCCGGTTCACCCCTCCACTTT
CDR3 protein: CASSLTGDPGSPLHF

J gene: TRBJ2-2
CDR3 length: 14
D gene: -
clone size: -
V gene: TRBV7-2
CDR3 DNA: TGTGCCAGCAGCTTAGCTTGGGGGGCCAGGGAGCTGTTTTTT
CDR3 protein: CASSLAWGARELFF

J gene: TRBJ2-2
CDR3 length: 15
D gene: TRBD1
clone size: -
V gene: TRBV28
CDR3 DNA: TGTGCCAGCACGGCTGGGGACAGGGACACCGGGGAGCTGTTTTTT
CDR3 protein: CASTAGDRDTGELFF

J gene: TRBJ1-2
CDR3 length: 12
D gene: -
clone size: -
V gene: TRBV18
CDR3 DNA: TGTGCCAGCTCACCGGGGGGGGATGGCTACACCTTC
CDR3 protein: CASSPGGDGYTF

J gene: TRBJ1-6
CDR3 length: 14
D gene: TRBD1
clone size: -
V gene: TRBV11-3
CDR3 DNA: TGTGCCAGCAGCCTTGACAGGGGGTCTTCACCCCTCCACTTT
CDR3 protein: CASSLDRGSSPLHF

J gene: TRBJ1-4
CDR3 length: 13
D gene: -
clone size: -
V gene: TRBV12-3/TRBV12-4
CDR3 DNA: TGTGCCAGCAGTTTCCGGGTTAGTGAAAAACTGTTTTTT
CDR3 protein: CASSFRVSEKLFF

J gene: TRBJ1-1
CDR3 length: 16
D gene: -
clone size: few
V gene: TRBV7-6
CDR3 DNA: TGTGCCAGCAGCTTATCCGGGGGGATGGAGGGCACTGAAGCTTTCTTT
CDR3 protein: CASSLSGGMEGTEAFF

J gene: TRBJ1-2
CDR3 length: 12
D gene: -
clone size: -
V gene: TRBV6-1
CDR3 DNA: TGTGCCAGCAGTGATAGGAACTATGGCTACACCTTC
CDR3 protein: CASSDRNYGYTF

J gene: TRBJ1-5
CDR3 length: 12
D gene: -
clone size: -
V gene: TRBV12-3/TRBV12-4
CDR3 DNA: TGTGCCAGCAAATACGCAGAGCAGCCCCAGCATTTT
CDR3 protein: CASKYAEQPQHF

J gene: TRBJ1-1
CDR3 length: 14
D gene: -
clone size: -
V gene: TRBV9
CDR3 DNA: TGTGCCAGCAGCGCCAATCAAGAAAGGGGGAAAGCTTTCTTT
CDR3 protein: CASSANQERGKAFF

J gene: TRBJ2-1
CDR3 length: 15
D gene: TRBD1
clone size: -
V gene: TRBV19
CDR3 DNA: TGTGCCAGTGAGACAGGGGCGGGGTCCTACAATGAGCAGTTCTTC
CDR3 protein: CASETGAGSYNEQFF

J gene: TRBJ1-3
CDR3 length: 14
D gene: -
clone size: -
V gene: TRBV19
CDR3 DNA: TGTGCCAGTAGTACACCCGACGGTGGAAACACCATATATTTT
CDR3 protein: CASSTPDGGNTIYF

J gene: TRBJ2-1
CDR3 length: 15
D gene: TRBD1
clone size: -
V gene: TRBV5-1
CDR3 DNA: TGCGCCAGCAGCTCCGGGACAGGGGGAAACAATGAGCAGTTCTTC
CDR3 protein: CASSSGTGGNNEQFF

J gene: TRBJ1-1
CDR3 length: 16
D gene: -
clone size: -
V gene: TRBV19
CDR3 DNA: TGTGCCAGTAGTCCCCAGTTCGGACGGACGAACACTGAAGCTTTCTTT
CDR3 protein: CASSPQFGRTNTEAFF

J gene: TRBJ1-1
CDR3 length: 18
D gene: -
clone size: -
V gene: TRBV18
CDR3 DNA: TGTGCCAGCTCACCACCGATACACATCCAGACTACAGGGACTGAAGCTTTCTTT
CDR3 protein: CASSPPIHIQTTGTEAFF

J gene: TRBJ1-3
CDR3 length: 16
D gene: -
clone size: -
V gene: TRBV7-9
CDR3 DNA: TGTGCCAGCAGCTTAATCAACAGTCTACGTGGGAACACCATATATTTT
CDR3 protein: CASSLINSLRGNTIYF

J gene: TRBJ2-1
CDR3 length: 13
D gene: TRBD2
clone size: -
V gene: TRBV3-1/TRBV3-2
CDR3 DNA: TGTGCCAGCAGAAGGACTAGCGACAATGAGCAGTTCTTC
CDR3 protein: CASRRTSDNEQFF

J gene: TRBJ2-7
CDR3 length: 15
D gene: TRBD2
clone size: once
V gene: TRBV5-1
CDR3 DNA: TGCGCCAGCAGCTTGGTTAGCGGGGAGGGATACGAGCAGTACTTC
CDR3 protein: CASSLVSGEGYEQYF

J gene: TRBJ2-5
CDR3 length: 13
D gene: -
clone size: -
V gene: TRBV11-2
CDR3 DNA: TGTGCCAGCAGCTTATCGCGGGGAGAGACCCAGTACTTC
CDR3 protein: CASSLSRGETQYF

J gene: TRBJ1-1
CDR3 length: 14
D gene: -
clone size: -
V gene: TRBV5-5
CDR3 DNA: TGTGCCAGCAGCTCGCCCGTGGGAGGAACTGAAGCTTTCTTT
CDR3 protein: CASSSPVGGTEAFF

J gene: TRBJ2-7
CDR3 length: 12
D gene: -
clone size: -
V gene: TRBV18
CDR3 DNA: TGTGCCAGCTCAGAGGGAGCCTACGAGCAGTACTTC
CDR3 protein: CASSEGAYEQYF